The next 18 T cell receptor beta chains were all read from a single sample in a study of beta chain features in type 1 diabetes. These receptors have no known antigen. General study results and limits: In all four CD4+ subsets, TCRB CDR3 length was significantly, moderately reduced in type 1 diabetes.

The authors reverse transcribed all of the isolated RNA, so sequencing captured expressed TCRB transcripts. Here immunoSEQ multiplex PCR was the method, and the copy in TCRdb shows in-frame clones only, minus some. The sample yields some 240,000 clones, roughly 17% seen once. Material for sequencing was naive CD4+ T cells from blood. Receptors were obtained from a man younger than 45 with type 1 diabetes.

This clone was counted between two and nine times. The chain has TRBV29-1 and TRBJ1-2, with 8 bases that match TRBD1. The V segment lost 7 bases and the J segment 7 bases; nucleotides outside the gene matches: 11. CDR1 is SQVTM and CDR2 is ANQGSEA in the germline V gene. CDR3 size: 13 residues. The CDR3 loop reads CSAQGQEGGGYTF. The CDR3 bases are TGCAGCGCTCAGGGACAGGAGGGCGGTGGCTACACCTTC.

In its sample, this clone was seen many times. CDR3 amino acids: CASSVGRRETQYF. CDR3 DNA: TGTGCCAGCAGCGTAGGACGCAGGGAGACCCAGTACTTC. The rearrangement uses TRBV9 and TRBJ2-5, with D unresolved. Trimming removed 0 bases at V and 5 bases at J, with 8 bases between. CDR1 SGDLS and CDR2 YYNGEE come from the germline V gene. The CDR3 is 13 residues long.

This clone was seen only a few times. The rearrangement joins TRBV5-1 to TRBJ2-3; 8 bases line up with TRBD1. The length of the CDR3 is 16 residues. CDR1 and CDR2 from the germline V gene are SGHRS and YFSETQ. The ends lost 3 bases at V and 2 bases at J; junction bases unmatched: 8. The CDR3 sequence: CASSWGQASFTDTQYF. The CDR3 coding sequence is TGCGCCAGCAGCTGGGGACAGGCTTCCTTCACAGATACGCAGTATTTT.

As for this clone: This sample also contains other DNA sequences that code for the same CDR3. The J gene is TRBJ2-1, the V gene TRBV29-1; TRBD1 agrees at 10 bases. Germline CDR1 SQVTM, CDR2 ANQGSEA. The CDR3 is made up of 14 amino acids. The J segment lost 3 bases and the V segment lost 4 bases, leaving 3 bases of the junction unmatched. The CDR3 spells CSVARDRGYNEQFF. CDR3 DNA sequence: TGCAGCGTTGCGCGGGACAGGGGCTACAATGAGCAGTTCTTC.

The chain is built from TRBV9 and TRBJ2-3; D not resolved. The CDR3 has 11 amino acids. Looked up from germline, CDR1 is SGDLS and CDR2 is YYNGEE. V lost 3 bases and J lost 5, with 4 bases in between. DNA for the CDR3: TGTGCCAGCAGCGGAGAAGATACGCAGTATTTT. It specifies CASSGEDTQYF.

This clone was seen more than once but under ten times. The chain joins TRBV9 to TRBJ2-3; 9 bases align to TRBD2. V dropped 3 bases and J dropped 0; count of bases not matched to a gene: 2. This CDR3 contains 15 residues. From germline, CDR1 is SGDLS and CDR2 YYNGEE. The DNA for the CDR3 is TGTGCCAGCAGCGCTAGCGGGGAAAGCACAGATACGCAGTATTTT. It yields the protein CASSASGESTDTQYF.

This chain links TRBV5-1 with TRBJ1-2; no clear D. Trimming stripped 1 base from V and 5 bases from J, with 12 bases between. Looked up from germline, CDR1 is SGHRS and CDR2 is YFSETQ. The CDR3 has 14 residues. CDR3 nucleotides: TGCGCCAGCAGCTTGTCGTCGGAAACATATGGCTACACCTTC. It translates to CASSLSSETYGYTF.

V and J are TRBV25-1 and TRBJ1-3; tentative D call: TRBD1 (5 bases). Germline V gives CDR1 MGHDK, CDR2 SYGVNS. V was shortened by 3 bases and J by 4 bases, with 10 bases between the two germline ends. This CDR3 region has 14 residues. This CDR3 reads CASSDPGDGNTIYF. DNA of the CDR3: TGTGCCAGCAGTGACCCGGGGGACGGAAACACCATATATTTT.

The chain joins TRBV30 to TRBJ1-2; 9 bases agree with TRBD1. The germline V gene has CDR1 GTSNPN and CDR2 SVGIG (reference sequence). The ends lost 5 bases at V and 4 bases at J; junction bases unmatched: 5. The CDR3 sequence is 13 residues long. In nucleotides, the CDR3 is TGTGCCTGGGGCGGACAGGGGACCTATGGCTACACCTTC. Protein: CAWGGQGTYGYTF.

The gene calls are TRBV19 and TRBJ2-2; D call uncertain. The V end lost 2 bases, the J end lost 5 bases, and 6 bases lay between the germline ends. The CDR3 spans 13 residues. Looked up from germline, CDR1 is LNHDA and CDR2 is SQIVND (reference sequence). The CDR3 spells CASSIQATGELFF. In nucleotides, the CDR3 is TGTGCCAGTAGTATACAGGCTACCGGGGAGCTGTTTTTT.

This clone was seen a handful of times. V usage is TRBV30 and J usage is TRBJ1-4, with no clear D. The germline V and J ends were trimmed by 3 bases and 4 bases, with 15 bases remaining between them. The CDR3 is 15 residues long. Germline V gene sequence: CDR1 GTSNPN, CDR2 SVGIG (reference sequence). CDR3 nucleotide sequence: TGTGCCTGGAGGGCAGCCCATTTAGTTAATGAAAAACTGTTTTTT. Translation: CAWRAAHLVNEKLFF.

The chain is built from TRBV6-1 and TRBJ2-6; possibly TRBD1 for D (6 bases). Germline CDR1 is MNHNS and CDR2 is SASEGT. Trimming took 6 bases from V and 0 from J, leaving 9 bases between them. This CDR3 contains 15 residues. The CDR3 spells CASRGTISGANVLTF. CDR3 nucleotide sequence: TGTGCCAGCAGGGGGACAATCTCTGGGGCCAACGTCCTGACTTTC.

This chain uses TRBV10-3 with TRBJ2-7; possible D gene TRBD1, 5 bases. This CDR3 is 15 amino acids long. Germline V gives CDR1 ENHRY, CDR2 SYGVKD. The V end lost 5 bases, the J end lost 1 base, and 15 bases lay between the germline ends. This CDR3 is CAISSQQGSSYEQYF. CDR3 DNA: TGTGCCATCAGTTCCCAGCAGGGATCTTCCTACGAGCAGTACTTC.

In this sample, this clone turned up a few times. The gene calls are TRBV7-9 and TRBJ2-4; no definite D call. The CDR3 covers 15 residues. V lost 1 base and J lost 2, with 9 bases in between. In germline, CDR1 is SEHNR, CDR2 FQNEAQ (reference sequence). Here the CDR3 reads CASSLVGRTKNIQYF. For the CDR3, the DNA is TGTGCCAGCAGCTTAGTAGGCAGGACCAAAAACATTCAGTACTTC. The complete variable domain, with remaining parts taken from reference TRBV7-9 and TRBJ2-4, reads DTGVSQNPRHKITKRGQNVTFRCDPISEHNRLYWYRQTLGQGPEFLTYFQNEAQLEKSRLLSDRFSAERPKGSFSTLEIQRTEQGDSAMYLCASSLVGRTKNIQYFGAGTRLSVL.

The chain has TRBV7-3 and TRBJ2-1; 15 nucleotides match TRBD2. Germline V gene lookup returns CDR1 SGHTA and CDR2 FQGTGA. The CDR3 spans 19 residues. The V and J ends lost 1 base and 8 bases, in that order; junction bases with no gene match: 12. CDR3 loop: CASSLIRTSGRAFGDEQFF. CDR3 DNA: TGTGCCAGCAGCTTAATCCGGACTAGCGGGAGGGCCTTTGGGGATGAGCAGTTCTTC.

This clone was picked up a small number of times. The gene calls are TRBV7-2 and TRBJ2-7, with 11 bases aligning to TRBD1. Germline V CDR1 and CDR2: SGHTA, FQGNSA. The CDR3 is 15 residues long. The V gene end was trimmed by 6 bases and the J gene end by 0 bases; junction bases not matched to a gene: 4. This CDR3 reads CASSRTGGSSYEQYF. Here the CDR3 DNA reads TGTGCCAGCAGTCGGACAGGGGGCTCCTCCTACGAGCAGTACTTC.

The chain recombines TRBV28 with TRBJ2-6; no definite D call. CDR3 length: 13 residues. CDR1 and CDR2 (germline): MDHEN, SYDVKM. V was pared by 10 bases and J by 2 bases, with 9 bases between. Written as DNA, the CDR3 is TGTGCCAACCGTGATGCTGGGGCCAACGTCCTGACTTTC. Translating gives CANRDAGANVLTF.

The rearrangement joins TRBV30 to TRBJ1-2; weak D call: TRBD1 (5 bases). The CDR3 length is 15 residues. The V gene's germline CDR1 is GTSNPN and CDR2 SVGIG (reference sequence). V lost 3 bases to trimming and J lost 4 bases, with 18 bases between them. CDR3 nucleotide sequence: TGTGCCTGGAGGCTTCAGGGTGTCACACTCTATGGCTACACCTTC. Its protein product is CAWRLQGVTLYGYTF.